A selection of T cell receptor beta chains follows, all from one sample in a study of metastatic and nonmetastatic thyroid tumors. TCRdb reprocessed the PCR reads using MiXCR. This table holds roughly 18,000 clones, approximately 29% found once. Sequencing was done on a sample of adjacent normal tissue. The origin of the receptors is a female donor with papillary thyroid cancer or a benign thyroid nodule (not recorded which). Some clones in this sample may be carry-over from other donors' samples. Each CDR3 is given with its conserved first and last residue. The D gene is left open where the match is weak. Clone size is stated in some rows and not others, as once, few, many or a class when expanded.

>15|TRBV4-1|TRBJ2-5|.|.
TGCGCCAGCAGCCAAGCGAGAAGGGCACAAGAGACCCAGTACTTC
CASSQARRAQETQYF
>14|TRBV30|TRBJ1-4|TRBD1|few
TGTGCCTGGGCCCGGCAGGGGGCAGAAGAAAAACTGTTTTTT
CAWARQGAEEKLFF
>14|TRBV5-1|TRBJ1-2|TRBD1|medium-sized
TGCGCCAGCAGCTTTATGACAGGGGGTAATGGCTACACCTTC
CASSFMTGGNGYTF
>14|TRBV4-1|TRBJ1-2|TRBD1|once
TGCGCCAGCAGCCAAGTGGACAGGAACTATGGCTACACCTTC
CASSQVDRNYGYTF
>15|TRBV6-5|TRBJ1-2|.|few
TGTGCCAGCAGTTACTTTAGCAGGAGAGTTACTGTCTACACCTTC
CASSYFSRRVTVYTF
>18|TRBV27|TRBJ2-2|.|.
TGTGCCAGCAGTTTATCTTGGCCGGCCGTTGGAGCTTTCGGGGAGCTGTTTTTT
CASSLSWPAVGAFGELFF
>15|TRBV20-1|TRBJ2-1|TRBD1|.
TGCAGTGCTAGCGGCTATGGACAGGGGCAAAATGAGCAGTTCTTC
CSASGYGQGQNEQFF
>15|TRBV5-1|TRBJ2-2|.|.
TGCGCCAGCAGCTTGAGGGGCTGGGACACCGGGGAGCTGTTTTTT
CASSLRGWDTGELFF
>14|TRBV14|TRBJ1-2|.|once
TGTGCCAGCAGCCAAACCCGGGACTCAGGGGGCTACACCTTC
CASSQTRDSGGYTF
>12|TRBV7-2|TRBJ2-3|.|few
TGTGCCAGCAGCTTGCAAGCAGATACGCAGTATTTT
CASSLQADTQYF
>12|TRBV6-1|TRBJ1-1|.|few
TGTGCCAGCAGTAGGTCCGACACTGAACCTTTCTTT
CASSRSDTEPFF
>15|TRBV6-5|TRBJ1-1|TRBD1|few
TGTGCCAGCAGTTACGGGACAGGGGTGAACACTGAAGCTTTCTTT
CASSYGTGVNTEAFF
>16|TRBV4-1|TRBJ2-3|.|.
TGCGCCAGCAGTGAATTGGAGGGGGGGAGCACAGATACGCAGTATTTT
CASSELEGGSTDTQYF
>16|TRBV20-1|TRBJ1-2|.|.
TGCAGTGCTAGGAGGGGTAGGGCCGGGACGGAGTATGGCTACACCTTC
CSARRGRAGTEYGYTF
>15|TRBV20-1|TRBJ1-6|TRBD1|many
TGCAGTGCGCCCAGGGGGCCCGATTATAATTCACCCCTCCACTTT
CSAPRGPDYNSPLHF
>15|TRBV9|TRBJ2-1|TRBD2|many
TGTGCCAGCAGCGCCAGCGGGGGGCCAGCCAATGAGCAGTTCTTC
CASSASGGPANEQFF
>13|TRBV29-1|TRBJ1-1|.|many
TGCAGCGTCCTAGGGGAGGCGAGAACTGAAGCTTTCTTT
CSVLGEARTEAFF
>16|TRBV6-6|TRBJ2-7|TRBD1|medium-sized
TGTGCCAGCAGTTACTTGGGACAGGGCCACTCCTACGAGCAGTACTTC
CASSYLGQGHSYEQYF
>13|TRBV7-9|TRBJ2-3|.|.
TGTGCCAGCAGCTTCGAGTCAACAGATACGCAGTATTTT
CASSFESTDTQYF